This is a list of T cell receptor beta chains from one sample in a study of T cell responses to AZD1222 COVID-19 vaccine. Data came from immunoSEQ multiplex PCR; TCRdb stores just in-frame clones and leaves some out. Of 90,000 to 120,000 clones in the sample, roughly nine tenths are singletons; the top ten hold approximately 4%. The sequences come from peripheral blood, collected on day 0 of AZD1222 vaccination. The receptors were sampled from an adult in good health. Both conserved end residues are part of each CDR3. The D gene is left open where the match is weak. Clone size, where shown, is once, few, many, or a class for clones that have expanded.

v_call	d_call	j_call	clone_size	cdr3_aa	cdr3_nt
TRBV29-1	NA	TRBJ1-2	NA	CSAMGPIGNYGYTF	TGCAGCGCCATGGGCCCTATTGGGAACTATGGCTACACCTTC
TRBV24-1	NA	TRBJ1-1	NA	CATRGLEAFF	TGTGCCACCAGAGGCCTTGAAGCTTTCTTT
TRBV13	NA	TRBJ1-1	NA	CASSTRTEMRTEAFF	TGTGCCAGCAGCACCCGGACTGAGATGAGGACTGAAGCTTTCTTT
TRBV12-3/TRBV12-4	NA	TRBJ2-2	NA	CASIYAGELFF	TGTGCCAGCATCTACGCCGGGGAGCTGTTTTTT
TRBV11-2	NA	TRBJ2-1	NA	CASSPWGEEQFF	TGTGCCAGCAGCCCATGGGGGGAGGAGCAGTTCTTC
TRBV14	NA	TRBJ1-3	medium-sized	CASSLLRAGNTIYF	TGTGCCAGCAGCCTGCTCCGGGCTGGAAACACCATATATTTT
TRBV30	NA	TRBJ1-6	NA	CAWSLGDAGYNSPLHF	TGTGCCTGGAGTTTAGGGGACGCCGGGTATAATTCACCCCTCCACTTT
TRBV27	TRBD2	TRBJ2-3	NA	CASSLPTSGSIDTQYF	TGTGCCAGCAGTTTACCTACTAGCGGGAGTATCGATACGCAGTATTTT
TRBV15	NA	TRBJ1-1	NA	CATSRDLEGSTEAFF	TGTGCCACCAGCAGAGATCTGGAGGGTTCCACTGAAGCTTTCTTT
TRBV30	NA	TRBJ1-2	NA	CAWSTPGESNYGYTF	TGTGCCTGGAGTACACCCGGGGAATCTAACTATGGCTACACCTTC
TRBV12-3/TRBV12-4	TRBD1	TRBJ1-2	NA	CASSPLHRGGYTF	TGTGCCAGCAGTCCTCTCCACAGGGGTGGCTACACCTTC
TRBV4-3	NA	TRBJ1-2	NA	CASSQDLSQGSGYTF	TGCGCCAGCAGCCAAGATCTTAGTCAGGGAAGTGGCTACACCTTC
TRBV7-3	NA	TRBJ2-1	NA	CASSYTSTGDNEQFF	TGTGCCAGCAGTTACACAAGCACTGGGGACAATGAGCAGTTCTTC
TRBV21-1	NA	TRBJ2-2	once	CASSKEGTKGNGELFF	TGTGCCAGCAGCAAAGAGGGGACAAAAGGAAACGGGGAGCTGTTTTTT